The present entry profiles one T cell receptor beta chain with its context. In the authors' methods: Cell counts per sample came from amplifying reference gene primers. TCRdb's table, derived via immunoSEQ multiplex PCR, lists solely in-frame clones and lacks some. From that table come the V and J calls and clone size; the DNA was used to work out D and trimming. This table holds approximately 260,000 clones, roughly three quarters found once. This entry belongs to a study of blood T cell repertoires in COVID-19. This CDR3 has 17 amino acids. V was clipped by 3 bases and J by 0 bases; unmatched bases: 7. The V gene's germline CDR1 is SGHDN and CDR2 FVKESK.

The sequenced sample consisted of peripheral blood. This rearrangement joins TRBV14 to TRBJ2-1, with 8 positions matching TRBD1. This TCR derives from a woman aged 40 to 50 with active or convalescent COVID-19. This CDR3 reads CASSQTGVPFSYNEQFF. Here the CDR3 DNA reads TGTGCCAGCAGCCAGACAGGGGTTCCGTTCTCCTACAATGAGCAGTTCTTC.